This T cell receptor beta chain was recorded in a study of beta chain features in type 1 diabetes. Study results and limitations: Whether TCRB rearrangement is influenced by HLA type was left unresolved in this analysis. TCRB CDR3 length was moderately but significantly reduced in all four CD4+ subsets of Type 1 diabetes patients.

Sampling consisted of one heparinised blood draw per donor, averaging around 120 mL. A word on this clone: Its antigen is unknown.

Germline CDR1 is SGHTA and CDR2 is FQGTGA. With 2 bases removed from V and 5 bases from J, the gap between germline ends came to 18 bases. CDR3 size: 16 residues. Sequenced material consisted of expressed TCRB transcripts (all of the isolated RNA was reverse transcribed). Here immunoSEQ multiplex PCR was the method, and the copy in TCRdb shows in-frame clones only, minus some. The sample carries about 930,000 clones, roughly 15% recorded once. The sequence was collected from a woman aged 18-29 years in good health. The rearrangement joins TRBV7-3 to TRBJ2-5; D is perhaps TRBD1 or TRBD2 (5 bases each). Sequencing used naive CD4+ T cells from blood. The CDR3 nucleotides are TGTGCCAGCAGCTTATCACTCAGGGAGCTGGGGGAGACCCAGTACTTC. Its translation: CASSLSLRELGETQYF.